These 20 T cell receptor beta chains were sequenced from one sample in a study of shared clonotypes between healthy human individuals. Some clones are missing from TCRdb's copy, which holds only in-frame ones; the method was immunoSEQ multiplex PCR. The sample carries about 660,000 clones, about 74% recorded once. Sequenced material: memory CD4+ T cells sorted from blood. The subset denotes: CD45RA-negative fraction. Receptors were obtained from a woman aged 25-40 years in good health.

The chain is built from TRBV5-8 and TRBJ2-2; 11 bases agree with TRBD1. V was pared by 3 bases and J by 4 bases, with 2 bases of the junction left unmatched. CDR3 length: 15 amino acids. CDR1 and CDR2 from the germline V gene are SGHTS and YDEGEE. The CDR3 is CASSYGQGATGELFF. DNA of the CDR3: TGTGCCAGCAGCTACGGACAGGGGGCCACCGGGGAGCTGTTTTTT.

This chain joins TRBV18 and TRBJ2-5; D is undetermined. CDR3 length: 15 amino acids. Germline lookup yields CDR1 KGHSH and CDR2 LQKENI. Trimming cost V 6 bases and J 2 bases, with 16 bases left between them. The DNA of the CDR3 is TGTGCCAGCTCCCGGGTCGATGAGGTTCAAGAGACCCAGTACTTC. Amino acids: CASSRVDEVQETQYF.

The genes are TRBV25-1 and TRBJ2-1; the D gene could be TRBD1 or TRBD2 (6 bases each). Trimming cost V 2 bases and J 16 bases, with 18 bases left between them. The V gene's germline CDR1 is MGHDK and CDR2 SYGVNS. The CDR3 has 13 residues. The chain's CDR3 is CASSEKGPGGTFF. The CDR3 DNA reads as TGTGCCAGCAGTGAAAAAGGTCCCGGAGGGACATTCTTC.

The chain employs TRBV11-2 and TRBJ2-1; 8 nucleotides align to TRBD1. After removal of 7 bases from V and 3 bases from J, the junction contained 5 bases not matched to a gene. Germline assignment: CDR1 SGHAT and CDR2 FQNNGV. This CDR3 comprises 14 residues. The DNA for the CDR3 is TGTGCCAGCACGTCCGGGACAGGCTACAATGAGCAGTTCTTC. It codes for CASTSGTGYNEQFF.

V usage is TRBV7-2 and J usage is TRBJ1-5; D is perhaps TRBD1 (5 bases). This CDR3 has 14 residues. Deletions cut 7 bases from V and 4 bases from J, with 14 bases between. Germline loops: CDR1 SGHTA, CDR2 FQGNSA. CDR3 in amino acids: CASTTHGGNQPQHF. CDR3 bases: TGTGCCAGCACCACCCACGGGGGTAATCAGCCCCAGCATTTT.

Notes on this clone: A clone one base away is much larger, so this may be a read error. The CDR3 DNA reads as TGTGCCAGCAGCTCCAGGGTGGGCAATCAGCCCCAGCATTTT. It specifies CASSSRVGNQPQHF. V usage is TRBV25-1 and J usage is TRBJ1-5; possibly TRBD1 for D (5 bases). The CDR3 sequence is 14 residues long. V lost 6 bases and J lost 2, with 11 bases in between. In germline, CDR1 is MGHDK, CDR2 SYGVNS.

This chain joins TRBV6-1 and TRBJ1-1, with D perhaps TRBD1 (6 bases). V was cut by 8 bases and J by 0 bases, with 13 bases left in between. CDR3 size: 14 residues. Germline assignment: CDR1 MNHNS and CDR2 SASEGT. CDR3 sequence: CASGRGGVNTEAFF. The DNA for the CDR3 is TGTGCCAGCGGCAGGGGCGGCGTGAACACTGAAGCTTTCTTT.

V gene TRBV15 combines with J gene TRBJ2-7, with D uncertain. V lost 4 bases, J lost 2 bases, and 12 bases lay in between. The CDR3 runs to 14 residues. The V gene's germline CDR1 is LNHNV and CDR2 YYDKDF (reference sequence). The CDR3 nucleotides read TGTGCCACCAGCAAAGAAAGTCCGGCCTACGAGCAGTACTTC. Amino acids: CATSKESPAYEQYF.

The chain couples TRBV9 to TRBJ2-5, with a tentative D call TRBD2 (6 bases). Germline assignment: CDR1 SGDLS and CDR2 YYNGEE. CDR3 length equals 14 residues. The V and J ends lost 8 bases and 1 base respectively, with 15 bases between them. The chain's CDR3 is CASAAGYVQETQYF. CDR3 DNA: TGTGCCAGTGCAGCGGGTTACGTCCAAGAGACCCAGTACTTC.

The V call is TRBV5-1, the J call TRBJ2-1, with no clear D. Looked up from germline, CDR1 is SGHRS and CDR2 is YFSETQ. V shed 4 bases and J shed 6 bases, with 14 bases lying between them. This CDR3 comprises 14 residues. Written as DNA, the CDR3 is TGCGCCAGCAGCCCGGACCCCGGAGTCAATGAGCAGTTCTTC. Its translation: CASSPDPGVNEQFF.

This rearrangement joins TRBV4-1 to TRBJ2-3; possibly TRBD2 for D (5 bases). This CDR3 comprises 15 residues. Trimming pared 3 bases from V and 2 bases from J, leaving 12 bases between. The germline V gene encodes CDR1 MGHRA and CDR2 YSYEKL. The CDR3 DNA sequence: TGCGCCAGCAGCCAGCTAGGACTTGTCACAGATACGCAGTATTTT. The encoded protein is CASSQLGLVTDTQYF.

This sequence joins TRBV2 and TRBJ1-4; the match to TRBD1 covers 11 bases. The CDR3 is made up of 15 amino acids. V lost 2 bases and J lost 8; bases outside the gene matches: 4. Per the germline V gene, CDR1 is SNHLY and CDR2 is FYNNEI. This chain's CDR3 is CASSERDRGEEKLFF. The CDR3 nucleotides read TGTGCCAGCAGTGAAAGGGACAGGGGGGAGGAAAAACTGTTTTTT.

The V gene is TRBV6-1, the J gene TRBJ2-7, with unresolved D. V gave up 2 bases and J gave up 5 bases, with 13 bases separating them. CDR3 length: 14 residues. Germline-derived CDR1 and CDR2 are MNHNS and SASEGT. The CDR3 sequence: CASSEYWGTDEQYF. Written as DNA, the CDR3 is TGTGCCAGCAGTGAATACTGGGGAACCGACGAGCAGTACTTC.

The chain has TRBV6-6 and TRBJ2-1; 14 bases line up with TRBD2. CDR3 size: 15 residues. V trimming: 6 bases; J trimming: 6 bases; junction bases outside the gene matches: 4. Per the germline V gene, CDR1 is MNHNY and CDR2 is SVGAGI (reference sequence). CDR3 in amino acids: CASRLGTSGSNEQFF. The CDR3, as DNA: TGTGCCAGCAGGCTCGGGACTAGCGGGAGCAATGAGCAGTTCTTC.

The CDR3 sequence: CASSYSILTSTDTQYF. DNA for the CDR3: TGTGCCAGCAGTTACTCGATCCTGACTAGCACAGATACGCAGTATTTT. V gene TRBV6-5 combines with J gene TRBJ2-3, with unresolved D. The CDR3 totals 16 residues. V shed 0 bases and J shed 0 bases, with 10 bases lying between them. Germline V gene data show CDR1 as MNHEY and CDR2 as SVGAGI.

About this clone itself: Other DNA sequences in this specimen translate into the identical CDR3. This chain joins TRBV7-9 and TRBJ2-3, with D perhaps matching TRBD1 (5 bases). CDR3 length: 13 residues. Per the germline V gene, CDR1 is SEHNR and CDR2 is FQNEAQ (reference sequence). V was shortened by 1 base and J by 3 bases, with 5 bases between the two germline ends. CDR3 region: CASSLGTTDTQYF. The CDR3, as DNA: TGTGCCAGCAGCTTAGGGACAACAGATACGCAGTATTTT.

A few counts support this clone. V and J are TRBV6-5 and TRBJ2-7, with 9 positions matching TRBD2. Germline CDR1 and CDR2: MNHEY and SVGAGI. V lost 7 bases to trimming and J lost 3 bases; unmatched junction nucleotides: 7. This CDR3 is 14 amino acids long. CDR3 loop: CASKPGLAHYEQYF. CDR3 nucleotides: TGTGCCAGCAAGCCCGGACTAGCGCACTACGAGCAGTACTTC.

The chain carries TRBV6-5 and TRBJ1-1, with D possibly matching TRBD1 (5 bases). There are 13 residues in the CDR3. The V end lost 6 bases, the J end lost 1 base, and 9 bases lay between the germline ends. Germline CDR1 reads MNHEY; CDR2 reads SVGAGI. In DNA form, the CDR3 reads TGTGCCAGCAGACCTGGACAGAACACTGAAGCTTTCTTT. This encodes CASRPGQNTEAFF.

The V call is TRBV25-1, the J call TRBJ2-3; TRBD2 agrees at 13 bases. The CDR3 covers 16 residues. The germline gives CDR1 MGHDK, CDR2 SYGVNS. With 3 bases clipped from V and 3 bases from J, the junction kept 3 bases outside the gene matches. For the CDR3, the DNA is TGTGCCAGCAGTGAGGGGACTAGCGGGATGACAGATACGCAGTATTTT. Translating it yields CASSEGTSGMTDTQYF. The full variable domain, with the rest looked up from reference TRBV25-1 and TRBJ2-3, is EADIYQTPRYLVIGTGKKITLECSQTMGHDKMYWYQQDPGMELHLIHYSYGVNSTEKGDLSSESTVSRIRTEHFPLTLESARPSHTSQYLCASSEGTSGMTDTQYFGPGTRLTVL.

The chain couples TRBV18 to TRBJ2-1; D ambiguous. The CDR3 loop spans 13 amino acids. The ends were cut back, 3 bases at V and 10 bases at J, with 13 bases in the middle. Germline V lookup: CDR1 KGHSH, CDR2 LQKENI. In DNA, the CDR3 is TGTGCCAGCTCACCTCCGGGCGAAAAAGAGCAGTTCTTC. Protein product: CASSPPGEKEQFF.